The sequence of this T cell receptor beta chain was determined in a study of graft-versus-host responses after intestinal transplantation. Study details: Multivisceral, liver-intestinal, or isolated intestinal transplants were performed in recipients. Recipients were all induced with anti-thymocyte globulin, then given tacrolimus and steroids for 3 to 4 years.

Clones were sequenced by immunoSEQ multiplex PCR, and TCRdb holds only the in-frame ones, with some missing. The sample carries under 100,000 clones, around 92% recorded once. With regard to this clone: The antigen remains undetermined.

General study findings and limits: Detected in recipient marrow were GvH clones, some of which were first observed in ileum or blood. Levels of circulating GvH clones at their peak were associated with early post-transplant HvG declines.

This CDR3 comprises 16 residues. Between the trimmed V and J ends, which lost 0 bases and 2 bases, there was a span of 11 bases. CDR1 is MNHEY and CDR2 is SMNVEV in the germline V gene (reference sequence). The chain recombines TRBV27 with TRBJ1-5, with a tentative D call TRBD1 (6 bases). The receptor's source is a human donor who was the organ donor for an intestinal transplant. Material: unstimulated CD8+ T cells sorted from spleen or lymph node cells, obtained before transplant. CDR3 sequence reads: CASSLSWGGGNQPQHF. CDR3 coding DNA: TGTGCCAGCAGTTTATCGTGGGGGGGCGGCAATCAGCCCCAGCATTTT.